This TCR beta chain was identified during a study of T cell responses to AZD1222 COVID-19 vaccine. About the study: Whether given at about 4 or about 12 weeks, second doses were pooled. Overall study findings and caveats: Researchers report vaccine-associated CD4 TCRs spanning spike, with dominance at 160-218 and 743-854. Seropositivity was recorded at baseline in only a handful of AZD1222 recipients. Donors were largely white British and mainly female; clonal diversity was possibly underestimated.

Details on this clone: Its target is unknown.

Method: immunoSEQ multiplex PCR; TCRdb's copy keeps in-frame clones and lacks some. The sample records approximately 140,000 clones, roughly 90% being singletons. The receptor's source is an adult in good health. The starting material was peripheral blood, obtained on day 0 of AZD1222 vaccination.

The chain's CDR3 is CASSFKDMAFF. DNA of the CDR3: TGTGCCAGCAGTTTCAAGGACATGGCTTTCTTT. The chain carries TRBV12-3 or TRBV12-4 and TRBJ1-1; D may be TRBD1 (5 bases). Deletions cut 3 bases from V and 11 bases from J, with 10 bases between. CDR3 size: 11 residues.